This T cell receptor (beta chain) was identified during a study of blood T cell repertoires in COVID-19. Study in general: Collection of acute and convalescent COVID-19 samples took place in the United States, Italy and Spain.

Original analysis: Reference gene primer amplification yielded estimated nucleated cell counts. Profiled with immunoSEQ multiplex PCR; TCRdb holds only in-frame clones, not every one. V and J calls and clone size are as listed in that table; D and trimming were resolved from the DNA. The sample contains 390,000 or so clones, about 86% of which appear only once. The CDR3 consists of 18 residues. CDR1 and CDR2 (germline): LNHDA, SQIVND (reference sequence). V gave up 5 bases and J gave up 0 bases, with 21 bases separating them. Study members were between about 18 and 100 years old and lived in 20 to 30 US regions. Cohorts were assigned according to the clinical history that participants reported.

V and J are TRBV19 and TRBJ2-3, with D maybe TRBD2 (6 bases). This receptor was obtained from a woman aged 45-65 years who had recovered from COVID-19. Specimen: PBMCs or T cells enriched from blood (not recorded which). CDR3 nucleotides: TGTGCCAGTAGTGTCTATCCGCGGGGTGCCTCTAGCACAGATACGCAGTATTTT. Translating it yields CASSVYPRGASSTDTQYF.